These 2 T cell receptor beta chains were sequenced from one sample in a study of Tregs in tolerant kidney transplant recipients. Profiling relied on immunoSEQ multiplex PCR, and the TCRdb table lists in-frame clones only, not all of them. The sample yields approximately 260,000 clones, approximately 83% seen once. The material sequenced was CD4+ T cells from blood. These receptors all come from a human donor in good health.

Only a few counts were recorded for this clone. This chain joins TRBV5-4 and TRBJ1-1, with D possibly matching TRBD1 (6 bases). The CDR3 is 14 residues long. Germline V gene data show CDR1 as SGHNT and CDR2 as YYREEE (reference sequence). V was shortened by 2 bases and J by 4 bases, with 12 bases between the two germline ends. CDR3 region: CASSLGGVGTEAFF. The CDR3 DNA follows: TGTGCCAGCAGCTTAGGGGGGGTTGGCACTGAAGCTTTCTTT.

The V and J genes are TRBV5-5 and TRBJ2-6; no definite D call. Germline V gene data show CDR1 as SGHKS and CDR2 as YYEKEE (reference sequence). The CDR3 is 15 amino acids. V was cut by 3 bases and J by 2 bases, with 9 bases left in between. CDR3 residues: CASSSALAGANVLTF. The CDR3 DNA reads TGTGCCAGCAGCTCCGCGTTAGCTGGGGCCAACGTCCTGACTTTC.